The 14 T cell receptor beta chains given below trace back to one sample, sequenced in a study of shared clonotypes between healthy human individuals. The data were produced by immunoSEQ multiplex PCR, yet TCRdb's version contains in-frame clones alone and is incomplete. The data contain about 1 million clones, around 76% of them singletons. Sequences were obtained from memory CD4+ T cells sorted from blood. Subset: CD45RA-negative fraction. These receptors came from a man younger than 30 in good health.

CDR3 region: CASSLGQSYNEQFF. CDR3 sequence (DNA): TGTGCCAGCAGCTTAGGGCAGTCCTACAATGAGCAGTTCTTC. The V gene is TRBV7-2, the J gene TRBJ2-1; no definite D call. Trimming shortened V by 1 base and J by 1 base, and 5 bases separated the two germline ends. CDR1 and CDR2 (germline): SGHTA, FQGNSA. The CDR3 sequence is 14 residues long.

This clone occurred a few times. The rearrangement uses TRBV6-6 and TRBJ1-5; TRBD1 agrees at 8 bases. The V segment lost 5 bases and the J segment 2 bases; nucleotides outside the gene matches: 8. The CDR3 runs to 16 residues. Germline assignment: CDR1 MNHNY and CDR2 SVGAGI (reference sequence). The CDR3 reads CASSRSPGQGNQPQHF. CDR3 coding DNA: TGTGCCAGCAGTCGATCCCCGGGACAGGGCAATCAGCCCCAGCATTTT.

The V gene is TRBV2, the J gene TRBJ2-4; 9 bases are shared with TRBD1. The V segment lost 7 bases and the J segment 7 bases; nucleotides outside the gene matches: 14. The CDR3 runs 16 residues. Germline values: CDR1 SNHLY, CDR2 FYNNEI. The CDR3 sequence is CASMDRGDIPGNIQYF. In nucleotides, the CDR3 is TGTGCCAGCATGGACAGGGGCGACATCCCGGGCAACATTCAGTACTTC. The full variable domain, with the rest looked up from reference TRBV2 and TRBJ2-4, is EPEVTQTPSHQVTQMGQEVILRCVPISNHLYFYWYRQILGQKVEFLVSFYNNEISEKSEIFDDQFSVERPDGSNFTLKIRSTKLEDSAMYFCASMDRGDIPGNIQYFGAGTRLSVL.

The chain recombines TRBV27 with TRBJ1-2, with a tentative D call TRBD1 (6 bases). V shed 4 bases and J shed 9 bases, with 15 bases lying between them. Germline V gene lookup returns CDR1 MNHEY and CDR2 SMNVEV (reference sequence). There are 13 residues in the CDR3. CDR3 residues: CASSSGEKGRYTF. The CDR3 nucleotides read TGTGCCAGCAGTTCAGGGGAGAAGGGGCGCTACACCTTC.

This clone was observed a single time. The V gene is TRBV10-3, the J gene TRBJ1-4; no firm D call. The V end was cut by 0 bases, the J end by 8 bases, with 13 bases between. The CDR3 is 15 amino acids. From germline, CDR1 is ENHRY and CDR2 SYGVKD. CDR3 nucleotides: TGTGCCATCAGTGAGTCGGAGGGTATCGGCGAAAAACTGTTTTTT. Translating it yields CAISESEGIGEKLFF.

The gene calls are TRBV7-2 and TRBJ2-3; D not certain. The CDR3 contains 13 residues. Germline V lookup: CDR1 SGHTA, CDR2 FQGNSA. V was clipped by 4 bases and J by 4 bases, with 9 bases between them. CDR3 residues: CASSSPGPDTQYF. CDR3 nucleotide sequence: TGTGCCAGCAGCTCACCAGGCCCAGATACGCAGTATTTT.

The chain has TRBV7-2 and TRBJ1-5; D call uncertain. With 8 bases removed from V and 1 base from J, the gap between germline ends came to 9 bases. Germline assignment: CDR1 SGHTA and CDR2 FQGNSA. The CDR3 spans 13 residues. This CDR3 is CASAALSNQPQHF. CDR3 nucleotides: TGTGCCAGCGCCGCGTTAAGCAATCAGCCCCAGCATTTT.

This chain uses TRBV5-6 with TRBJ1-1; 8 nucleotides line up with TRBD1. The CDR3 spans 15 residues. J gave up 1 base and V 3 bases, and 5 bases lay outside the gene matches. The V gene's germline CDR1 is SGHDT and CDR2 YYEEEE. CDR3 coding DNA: TGTGCCAGCAGCTCACAGGGGGTAGGGAACACTGAAGCTTTCTTT. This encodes CASSSQGVGNTEAFF.

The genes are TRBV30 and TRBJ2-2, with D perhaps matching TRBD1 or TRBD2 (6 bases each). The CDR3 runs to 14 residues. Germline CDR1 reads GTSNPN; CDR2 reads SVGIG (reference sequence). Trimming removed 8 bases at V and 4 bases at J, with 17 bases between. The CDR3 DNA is TGTGCCCGAAGTAACGGGGGCGTCACCGGGGAGCTGTTTTTT. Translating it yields CARSNGGVTGELFF.

The CDR3: CATSRDFGEAKNIQYF. In DNA form, the CDR3 reads TGTGCCACCAGCAGAGATTTTGGGGAAGCCAAAAACATTCAGTACTTC. The chain joins TRBV15 to TRBJ2-4; D remains ambiguous. The germline V gene has CDR1 LNHNV and CDR2 YYDKDF (reference sequence). The V and J ends lost 0 bases and 0 bases respectively, with 9 bases between them. The CDR3 length is 16 residues.

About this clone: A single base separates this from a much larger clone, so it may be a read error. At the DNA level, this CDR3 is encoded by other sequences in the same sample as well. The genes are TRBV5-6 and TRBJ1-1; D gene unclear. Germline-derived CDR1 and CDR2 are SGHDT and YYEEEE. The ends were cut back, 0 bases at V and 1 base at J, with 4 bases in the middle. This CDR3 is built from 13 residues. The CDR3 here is CASSLGRNTEAFF. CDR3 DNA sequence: TGTGCCAGCAGCTTGGGCAGGAACACTGAAGCTTTCTTT.

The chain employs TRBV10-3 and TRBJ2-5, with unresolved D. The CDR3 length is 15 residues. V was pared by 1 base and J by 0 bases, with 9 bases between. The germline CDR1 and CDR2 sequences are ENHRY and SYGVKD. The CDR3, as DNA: TGTGCCATCAGTGAGTTTGGCAAAGACCAAGAGACCCAGTACTTC. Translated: CAISEFGKDQETQYF.

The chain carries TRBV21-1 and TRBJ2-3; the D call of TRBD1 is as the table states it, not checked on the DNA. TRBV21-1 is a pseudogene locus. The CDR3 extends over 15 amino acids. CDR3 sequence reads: CPPPDSNLSTDTQYF. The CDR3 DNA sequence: TGTCCCCCCCCGGACAGTAACCTTAGCACAGATACGCAGTATTTT.

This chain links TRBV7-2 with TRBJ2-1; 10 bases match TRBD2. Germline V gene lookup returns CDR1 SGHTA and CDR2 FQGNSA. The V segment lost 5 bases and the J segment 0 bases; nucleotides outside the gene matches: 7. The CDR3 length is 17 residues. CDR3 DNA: TGTGCCAGCAGCCCTAAACTAGCGGGGCCCTCCTACAATGAGCAGTTCTTC. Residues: CASSPKLAGPSYNEQFF.